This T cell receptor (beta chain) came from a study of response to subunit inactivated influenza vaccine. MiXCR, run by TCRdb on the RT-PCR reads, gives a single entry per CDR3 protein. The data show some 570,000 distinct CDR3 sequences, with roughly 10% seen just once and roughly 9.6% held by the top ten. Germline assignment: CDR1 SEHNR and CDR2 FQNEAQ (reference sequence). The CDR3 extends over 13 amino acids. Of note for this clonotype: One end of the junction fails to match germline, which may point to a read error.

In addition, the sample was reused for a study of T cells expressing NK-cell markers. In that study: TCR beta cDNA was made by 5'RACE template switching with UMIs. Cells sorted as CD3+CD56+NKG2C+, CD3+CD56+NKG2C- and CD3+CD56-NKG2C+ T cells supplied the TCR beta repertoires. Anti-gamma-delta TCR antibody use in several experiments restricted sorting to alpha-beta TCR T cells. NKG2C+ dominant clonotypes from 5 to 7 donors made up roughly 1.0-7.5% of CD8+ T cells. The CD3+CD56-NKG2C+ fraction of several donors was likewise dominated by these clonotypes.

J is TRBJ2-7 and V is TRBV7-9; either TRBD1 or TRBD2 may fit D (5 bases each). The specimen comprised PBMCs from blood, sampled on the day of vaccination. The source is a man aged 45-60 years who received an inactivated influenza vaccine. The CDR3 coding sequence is TGTGCCAGCAGCTTCGCGACAGACTACGAGCAGCACTTC. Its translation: CASSFATDYEQHF.